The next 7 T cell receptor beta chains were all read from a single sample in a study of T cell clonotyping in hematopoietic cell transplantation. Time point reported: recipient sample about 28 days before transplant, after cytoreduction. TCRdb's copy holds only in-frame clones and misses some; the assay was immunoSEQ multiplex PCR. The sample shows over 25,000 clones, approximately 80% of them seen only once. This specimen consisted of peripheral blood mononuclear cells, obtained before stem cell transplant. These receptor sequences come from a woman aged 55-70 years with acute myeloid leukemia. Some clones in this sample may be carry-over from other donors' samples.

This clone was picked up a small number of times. CDR3 nucleotide sequence: TGTGCCAGCAGCTGGGGACTAGCGGGAGGCGAGCAGTACTTC. Residues: CASSWGLAGGEQYF. The chain recombines TRBV7-2 with TRBJ2-7; 15 bases agree with TRBD2. The ends lost 4 bases at V and 6 bases at J; junction bases unmatched: 1. Per germline, CDR1 SGHTA and CDR2 FQGNSA. The CDR3 is 14 amino acids. The full variable domain, rest sourced from reference TRBV7-2 and TRBJ2-7, is GAGVSQSPSNKVTEKGKDVELRCDPISGHTALYWYRQSLGQGLEFLIYFQGNSAPDKSGLPSDRFSAERTGGSVSTLTIQRTQQEDSAVYLCASSWGLAGGEQYFGPGTRLTVT.

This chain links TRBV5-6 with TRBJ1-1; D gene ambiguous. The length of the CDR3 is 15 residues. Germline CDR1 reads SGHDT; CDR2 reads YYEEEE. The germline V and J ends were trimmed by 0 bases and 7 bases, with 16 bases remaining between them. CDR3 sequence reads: CASSLGPLTGNEAFF. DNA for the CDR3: TGTGCCAGCAGCTTGGGGCCCCTTACGGGAAATGAAGCTTTCTTT.

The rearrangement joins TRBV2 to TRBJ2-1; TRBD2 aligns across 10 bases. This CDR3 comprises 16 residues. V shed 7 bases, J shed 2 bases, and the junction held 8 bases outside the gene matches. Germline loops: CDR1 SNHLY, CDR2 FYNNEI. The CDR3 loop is CASIRAGGGAYNEQFF. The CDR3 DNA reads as TGTGCCAGCATTCGAGCGGGGGGGGGCGCCTACAATGAGCAGTTCTTC.

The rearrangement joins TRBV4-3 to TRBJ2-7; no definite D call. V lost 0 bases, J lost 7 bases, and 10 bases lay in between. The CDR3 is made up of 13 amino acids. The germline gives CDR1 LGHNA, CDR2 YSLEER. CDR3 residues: CASSQEGWEEQYF. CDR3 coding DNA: TGCGCCAGCAGCCAAGAGGGCTGGGAAGAGCAGTACTTC.

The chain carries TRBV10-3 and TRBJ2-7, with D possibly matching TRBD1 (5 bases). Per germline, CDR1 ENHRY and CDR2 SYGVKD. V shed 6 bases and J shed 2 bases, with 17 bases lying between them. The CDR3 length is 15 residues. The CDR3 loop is CAIRETGSPTYEQYF. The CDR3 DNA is TGTGCCATCAGGGAAACAGGCAGCCCCACCTACGAGCAGTACTTC.

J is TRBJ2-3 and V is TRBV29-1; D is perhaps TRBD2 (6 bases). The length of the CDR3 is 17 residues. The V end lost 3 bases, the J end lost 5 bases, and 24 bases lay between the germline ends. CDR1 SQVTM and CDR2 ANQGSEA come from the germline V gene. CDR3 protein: CSVDRARGGPVGDTQYF. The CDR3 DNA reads TGCAGCGTTGACAGGGCGCGCGGAGGGCCCGTGGGAGATACGCAGTATTTT.

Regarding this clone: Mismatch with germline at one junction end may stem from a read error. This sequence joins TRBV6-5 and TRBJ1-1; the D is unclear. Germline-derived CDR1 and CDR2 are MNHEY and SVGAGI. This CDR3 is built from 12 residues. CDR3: CASSNSNTEAFF. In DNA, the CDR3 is TGTGCCAGCAGTAACTCGAACACTGAAGCTTTCTTT.